These 11 T cell receptor beta chains share one sample of origin, sequenced in a study of control samples from healthy donors and cancer patients. The method was immunoSEQ multiplex PCR; TCRdb's version includes in-frame clones alone and lacks a portion of them. In the table there are over 75,000 clones, 91% of which are singletons. Material for sequencing was blood. The receptors derive from a young man in good health.

The J gene is TRBJ2-7, the V gene TRBV4-1, with 8 bases matching TRBD2. V trimming: 4 bases; J trimming: 3 bases; junction bases outside the gene matches: 11. CDR1 is MGHRA, CDR2 YSYEKL, per germline. This CDR3 comprises 16 residues. CDR3 nucleotides: TGCGCCAGCAGCCGAGCCACTAGCGGAAATTACTACGAGCAGTACTTC. Its protein is CASSRATSGNYYEQYF.

The rearrangement links TRBV5-4 to TRBJ2-5; 7 nucleotides line up with TRBD1. V was clipped by 5 bases and J by 4 bases; unmatched bases: 11. Germline V gene data show CDR1 as SGHNT and CDR2 as YYREEE (reference sequence). The CDR3 has 15 residues. CDR3 loop: CASSRAGTEVETQYF. The CDR3, as DNA: TGTGCCAGCAGTCGGGCCGGGACAGAAGTAGAGACCCAGTACTTC.

This clone has just one count. V and J are TRBV6-5 and TRBJ2-5; D might be TRBD1 (5 bases). This CDR3 contains 11 residues. V shed 6 bases and J shed 5 bases, with 7 bases lying between them. CDR1 is MNHEY and CDR2 is SVGAGI in the germline V gene. The CDR3 region is CASRAGETQYF. The CDR3, as DNA: TGTGCCAGCAGGGCAGGGGAGACCCAGTACTTC.

Notes on this clone: Other DNA sequences in this sample translate to the same CDR3. This chain links TRBV24-1 with TRBJ2-7, with D maybe TRBD2 (5 bases). Trimming took 5 bases from V and 6 from J, leaving 13 bases between them. The length of the CDR3 is 13 residues. CDR1 and CDR2 from the germline V gene are KGHDR and SFDVKD. In DNA form, the CDR3 reads TGTGCCACCAGTGCGACGGGGAATGGCGAGCAGTACTTC. This gives the protein CATSATGNGEQYF.

The rearrangement links TRBV10-1 to TRBJ2-1; 7 bases line up with TRBD2. CDR1 is WNHNN, CDR2 SYGVQD, per germline (reference sequence). The CDR3 runs to 14 residues. J lost 7 bases, V lost 4 bases, and 7 bases had no gene match. This CDR3 is CASSVAGLNNEQFF. CDR3 bases: TGCGCCAGCAGTGTCGCGGGACTAAATAATGAGCAGTTCTTC.

The chain links TRBV7-9 to TRBJ2-5; the match to TRBD2 covers 11 bases. The CDR3 consists of 17 residues. The germline CDR1 and CDR2 sequences are SEHNR and FQNEAQ (reference sequence). With V trimmed by 7 bases and J by 4 bases, 14 bases remained unmatched. The CDR3 DNA is TGTGCCAGCACTTTGGGTGCTAGCGGGGGGCCGGCAGAGACCCAGTACTTC. Translation: CASTLGASGGPAETQYF.

The chain combines TRBV29-1 with TRBJ2-1, with D unresolved. CDR1 and CDR2 (germline): SQVTM, ANQGSEA. Trimming shortened V by 5 bases and J by 3 bases, and 8 bases separated the two germline ends. The CDR3 loop spans 12 amino acids. For the CDR3, the DNA is TGCAGCGTTATCGACTTCTACAATGAGCAGTTCTTC. Residues: CSVIDFYNEQFF.

This clone is a singleton in its sample. J is TRBJ2-1 and V is TRBV27, with 15 bases lining up with TRBD2. The ends lost 10 bases at V and 4 bases at J; junction bases unmatched: 5. CDR1 and CDR2 (germline): MNHEY, SMNVEV (reference sequence). The CDR3 is 15 residues long. CDR3 nucleotides: TGTGCCATCGGGACTAGCGGGGGGAGATACAATGAGCAGTTCTTC. Translation gives CAIGTSGGRYNEQFF.

This chain uses TRBV7-9 with TRBJ1-3, with a weak D call TRBD1 (6 bases). V was pared by 5 bases and J by 5 bases, with 16 bases between. Germline V gives CDR1 SEHNR, CDR2 FQNEAQ (reference sequence). The CDR3 runs 15 residues. CDR3 DNA: TGTGCCAGCAGCCTAGAGGCAGGGGACAGAAACACCATATATTTT. This codes for CASSLEAGDRNTIYF.

This chain connects TRBV7-2 to TRBJ2-7; no firm D call. The CDR3 is made up of 11 amino acids. The germline V gene has CDR1 SGHTA and CDR2 FQGNSA. Between the trimmed V and J ends, which lost 5 bases and 3 bases, there was a span of 5 bases. For the CDR3, the DNA is TGTGCCAGCAGCGTAGACTACGAGCAGTACTTC. Protein: CASSVDYEQYF.

This sequence joins TRBV2 and TRBJ2-3, with a weak D call TRBD2 (5 bases). The CDR3 contains 17 residues. The V gene lost 6 bases and the J gene lost 3 bases, with 22 bases spanning the gap. Germline loops: CDR1 SNHLY, CDR2 FYNNEI. This CDR3 is CASSSIKAAGETDTQYF. The CDR3 region has the DNA TGTGCCAGCAGCAGTATTAAAGCGGCCGGGGAAACAGATACGCAGTATTTT.